These T cell receptor beta chains were read from a single sample in a study of blood T cell repertoires in COVID-19. The table came from immunoSEQ multiplex PCR; TCRdb's copy has only in-frame clones and leaves some out. The sample includes 200,000 to 300,000 clones, 88% of them seen just once. Specimen: PBMCs or T cells enriched from blood (not recorded which). These TCRs come from a woman aged 40 to 50 who had been exposed to COVID-19. CDR3s include the opening cysteine and the closing phenylalanine or tryptophan. D genes are given only for firm matches. A row's size may be missing; if present it is once, few, many or a size class.

V	J	D	size	CDR3	DNA
TRBV11-3	TRBJ2-6	TRBD1	NA	CASSTDGQAGVWANVLTF	TGTGCCAGCAGCACCGACGGACAGGCGGGCGTTTGGGCCAACGTCCTGACTTTC
TRBV12-3/TRBV12-4	TRBJ2-7	NA	NA	CASSLVGDEQYF	TGTGCCAGCAGTTTAGTAGGGGATGAGCAGTACTTC
TRBV3-1/TRBV3-2	TRBJ2-2	NA	NA	CASSQLNTGELFF	TGTGCCAGCAGCCAACTAAACACCGGGGAGCTGTTTTTT
TRBV4-2	TRBJ2-5	TRBD2	NA	CASSQDSWTSGGGETQYF	TGTGCCAGCAGCCAAGATTCATGGACTAGCGGGGGTGGTGAGACCCAGTACTTC
TRBV13	TRBJ2-7	NA	NA	CASSLNRDWVYEQYF	TGTGCCAGCAGTCTAAACCGGGACTGGGTCTACGAGCAGTACTTC
TRBV5-1	TRBJ2-1	TRBD2	few	CASSLTAGGQNEQFF	TGCGCCAGCAGCTTGACAGCGGGGGGGCAGAATGAGCAGTTCTTC
TRBV12-5	TRBJ1-2	NA	few	CASGLPVSPRVNGYTF	TGTGCTAGTGGTTTGCCAGTGTCCCCCAGGGTAAATGGCTACACCTTC
TRBV4-2	TRBJ2-1	NA	NA	CASGEGGYEQFF	TGTGCCAGCGGGGAGGGGGGATATGAGCAGTTCTTC
TRBV7-9	TRBJ2-3	NA	NA	CASSERQPGGDTQYF	TGTGCCAGCAGCGAACGACAACCAGGGGGGGATACGCAGTATTTT
TRBV3-1/TRBV3-2	TRBJ1-1	NA	NA	CASSPQGFHTEAFF	TGTGCCAGCAGCCCGCAGGGTTTTCACACTGAAGCTTTCTTT
TRBV28	TRBJ1-2	TRBD1	NA	CASDPFAGAGGGYGYTF	TGTGCCAGCGACCCCTTCGCCGGGGCAGGGGGCGGGTATGGCTACACCTTC
TRBV9	TRBJ1-1	NA	NA	CASSVMGAPMPNTEAFF	TGTGCCAGCAGCGTAATGGGGGCGCCCATGCCGAACACTGAAGCTTTCTTT
TRBV7-2	TRBJ1-2	TRBD1	NA	CASSQSTGTYGYTF	TGTGCCAGCAGCCAATCGACAGGGACCTATGGCTACACCTTC
TRBV27	TRBJ1-6	NA	NA	CASIPPQFNSPLHF	TGTGCCAGCATCCCCCCGCAGTTTAATTCACCCCTCCACTTT
TRBV30	TRBJ1-6	TRBD1	NA	CAWSEGAENSPLHF	TGTGCCTGGAGTGAGGGGGCGGAGAATTCACCCCTCCACTTT
TRBV9	TRBJ1-5	NA	NA	CASSDRGGQPQHF	TGTGCCAGCAGCGACCGGGGGGGACAGCCCCAGCATTTT
TRBV5-4	TRBJ1-1	NA	NA	CASSLTGKNTEAFF	TGTGCCAGCAGCTTGACAGGGAAGAACACTGAAGCTTTCTTT
TRBV15	TRBJ1-4	NA	NA	CATSRVVRNEKLFF	TGTGCCACCAGCAGAGTCGTGCGGAATGAAAAACTGTTTTTT
TRBV19	TRBJ2-6	NA	few	CASSQANSGANVLTF	TGTGCCAGTAGTCAGGCGAACTCTGGGGCCAACGTCCTGACTTTC
TRBV19	TRBJ1-1	TRBD1	NA	CASSVNRGSGNTEAFF	TGTGCCAGTAGTGTGAACAGGGGCAGCGGGAACACTGAAGCTTTCTTT
TRBV11-3	TRBJ2-1	NA	once	CASSLFINEQFF	TGTGCCAGCAGCTTATTTATCAATGAGCAGTTCTTC
TRBV6-5	TRBJ1-1	NA	once	CASSWTAMNTEAFF	TGTGCCAGCAGTTGGACAGCCATGAACACTGAAGCTTTCTTT
TRBV19	TRBJ1-4	NA	NA	CASSSGGAEKLFF	TGTGCCAGCTCCTCCGGGGGAGCGGAAAAACTGTTTTTT
TRBV7-9	TRBJ2-7	NA	NA	CASSPQTVLHEQYF	TGTGCCAGCAGCCCCCAGACAGTTCTCCACGAGCAGTACTTC
TRBV12-3/TRBV12-4	TRBJ1-1	NA	NA	CASSLVGGGEAFF	TGTGCCAGCAGTTTGGTAGGGGGTGGTGAAGCTTTCTTT
TRBV28	TRBJ1-2	TRBD1	NA	CASSFSRGRGGYTF	TGTGCCAGCAGTTTCTCCAGGGGGCGCGGTGGCTACACCTTC
TRBV6-5	TRBJ1-2	TRBD1	NA	CASSYSDRGIYGYTF	TGTGCCAGCAGTTACTCGGACAGGGGAATCTATGGCTACACCTTC
TRBV7-6	TRBJ1-1	TRBD1	NA	CASSLPGGNTEAFF	TGTGCCAGCAGCTTACCAGGGGGAAACACTGAAGCTTTCTTT
TRBV4-3	TRBJ1-6	NA	NA	CASSRENRQAYSPLHF	TGCGCCAGCAGCCGAGAGAACCGACAGGCTTATTCACCCCTCCACTTT
TRBV7-9	TRBJ2-7	TRBD1	NA	CASSFQTGTYEQYF	TGTGCCAGCAGCTTTCAGACAGGGACCTACGAGCAGTACTTC
TRBV12-5	TRBJ2-5	TRBD2	once	CASGGRAVETQYF	TGTGCTAGTGGTGGGAGGGCCGTGGAGACCCAGTACTTC
TRBV7-2	TRBJ2-1	TRBD2	NA	CASSLGRAGPVEQFF	TGTGCCAGCAGCTTAGGACGAGCGGGACCCGTCGAGCAGTTCTTC
TRBV7-9	TRBJ2-1	TRBD2	few	CASSISGSSYNEQFF	TGTGCCAGCAGCATCAGCGGGAGTTCCTACAATGAGCAGTTCTTC
TRBV30	TRBJ1-5	TRBD1	NA	CAWRQQGAFSNQPQHF	TGTGCCTGGAGACAACAGGGGGCCTTCAGCAATCAGCCCCAGCATTTT
TRBV15	TRBJ2-1	TRBD2	NA	CATSRASGGLNEQFF	TGTGCCACCAGCAGAGCTAGCGGGGGTCTCAATGAGCAGTTCTTC
TRBV19	TRBJ1-5	NA	NA	CASSSSYRQVGNQPQHF	TGTGCCAGTAGTTCCTCATACAGACAGGTTGGTAATCAGCCCCAGCATTTT
TRBV7-9	TRBJ1-1	NA	NA	CASSLPNRADQAFF	TGTGCCAGCAGCCTCCCCAACAGGGCGGACCAAGCTTTCTTT
TRBV19	TRBJ1-5	NA	NA	CASTGGGFNQPQHF	TGTGCCAGTACCGGGGGGGGGTTCAATCAGCCCCAGCATTTT
TRBV6-1	TRBJ2-1	TRBD2	NA	CASSEIAGRSYNEQFF	TGTGCCAGCAGTGAAATAGCGGGACGCTCCTACAATGAGCAGTTCTTC
TRBV28	TRBJ1-2	TRBD1	NA	CASGTAEFYGYTF	TGTGCCAGTGGGACAGCCGAATTCTATGGCTACACCTTC
TRBV6-4	TRBJ1-1	NA	NA	CASSDGAVTEAFF	TGTGCCAGCAGTGACGGGGCAGTCACTGAAGCTTTCTTT
TRBV6-5	TRBJ1-1	NA	NA	CASSMTDNTEAFF	TGTGCCAGCAGTATGACAGACAACACTGAAGCTTTCTTT
TRBV5-4	TRBJ1-1	NA	once	CASTPGATRGTEAFF	TGTGCCAGCACCCCAGGCGCAACGAGGGGGACTGAAGCTTTCTTT
TRBV2	TRBJ1-2	TRBD1	NA	CASRKRTGGGENYTF	TGTGCCAGCAGGAAGAGGACAGGGGGAGGAGAGAACTACACCTTC
TRBV5-4	TRBJ1-2	NA	NA	CASSLSVLYGYTF	TGTGCCAGCAGCTTGTCCGTTCTCTATGGCTACACCTTC
TRBV5-1	TRBJ2-3	TRBD1	NA	CASSLAGTGSADTQYF	TGCGCCAGCAGCTTGGCCGGGACAGGCTCGGCAGATACGCAGTATTTT
TRBV20-1	TRBJ2-3	NA	NA	CSALTTTQYF	TGCAGTGCTTTGACAACTACGCAGTATTTT
TRBV28	TRBJ1-4	NA	NA	CASSSPRGGEKLFF	TGTGCCAGCAGTTCCCCCCGAGGGGGAGAAAAACTGTTTTTT
TRBV4-2	TRBJ1-2	NA	NA	CASSQDLRGRNYGYTF	TGTGCCAGCAGCCAAGATCTAAGAGGCAGAAACTATGGCTACACCTTC
TRBV28	TRBJ1-5	TRBD1	NA	CASSPGGPSYQPQHF	TGTGCCAGCAGCCCAGGGGGCCCATCCTATCAGCCCCAGCATTTT
TRBV24-1	TRBJ1-2	TRBD1	NA	CATSSGGAKGFYGYTF	TGTGCCACCAGTTCAGGGGGCGCGAAGGGTTTCTATGGCTACACCTTC
TRBV3-1/TRBV3-2	TRBJ1-5	NA	NA	CASSRQRNQPQHF	TGTGCCAGCAGCCGCCAGAGGAATCAGCCCCAGCATTTT
TRBV3-1/TRBV3-2	TRBJ2-5	NA	NA	CASSQGERETQYF	TGTGCCAGCAGCCAAGGCGAGCGAGAGACCCAGTACTTC
TRBV28	TRBJ1-4	NA	NA	CATMSTGTNEKLFF	TGTGCCACAATGTCCACAGGAACTAATGAAAAACTGTTTTTT